This T cell receptor (beta chain) is drawn from a study of blood T cell repertoires in COVID-19 (dated by TCRdb to 2019 to 2021). The study in broad terms: Samples from collaborators originated in the United States, Italy and Spain and spanned both the acute and convalescent phases of COVID-19. The prospective study material was composed of cDNA or gDNA derived from T cells, B-cell-depleted T cells, or PBMCs. The dataset comprised deeply sampled blood TCRbeta repertoires from subjects exposed to, actively infected with, or recovered from COVID-19. The repertoires were made available in a free public database intended to serve as a resource for research on the immune response to SARS-CoV-2. Samples came from the ongoing ImmuneRACE study (first 160 participants) plus 1,254 subjects from 6 global collaborators. Nearly every sample came with metadata listing a de-identified subject ID, COVID-19 status, age in years and sex. Where HLA class I and class II types were available, the types were taken from metadata supplied by the sample provider, not from assay-based typing.

With respect to this clone: Its antigen remains undetermined. It has no much larger one-base neighbor in the sample; base qualities were not kept.

Paper-wide results and their limitations: The amount of clinical and demographic metadata varied by source and participant and was provided uncurated.

V and J are trimmed by 4 bases and 8 bases, and the gene matches miss 4 bases of the junction. According to the germline V gene (reference sequence), CDR1 reads SGHKS and CDR2 reads YYEKEE. The CDR3 runs 12 amino acids, cysteine and phenylalanine included. The DNA shown is the 36-base CDR3, in frame from base 1. TCRbeta CDR3 regions were amplified from genomic DNA using the immunoSEQ Assay, a bias-controlled multiplex PCR. The authors' analysis ran thus. The number of nucleated cells in each sample was estimated by amplification of reference gene primers within the assay. Sequence reads were collapsed and filtered to measure the absolute abundance of every unique TCRbeta CDR3 rearrangement. For each sample, productive Simpson clonality was calculated as the square root of Simpson's diversity index across productive rearrangements. The immuneACCESS repertoire file appears here via TCRdb, limited to in-frame rearrangements. These files lack a portion of the clones; in checked studies, under half of the deficit traces to unresolved V genes, and the cause of the others is not known. V and J calls and clone size are given by that table; D and trimming were obtained from the DNA. The sample table lists about 120,000 clones, about 79% of them with a count of one. The top ten constitute more than 35% of the sample.

The collaborating institutions used their own protocols to collect whole blood in K2EDTA tubes. Collaborator samples were shipped for TCRbeta analysis as frozen whole blood, isolated PBMCs, or DNA extracted from either sample type. The chain links TRBV5-5 with TRBJ1-2; 8 middle bases align to TRBD1. The source of this sequence is a man aged 35 to 55 with active or convalescent COVID-19. Specimen: peripheral blood. The CDR3 region: CASSVTGVGYTF. The DNA is as follows: TGTGCCAGCAGCGTGACAGGGGTCGGCTACACCTTC.